A single T cell receptor beta chain is shown here with its context. Germline V gives CDR1 KGHSH, CDR2 LQKENI. The CDR3 loop spans 13 amino acids. Trimming cost V 6 bases and J 4 bases, with 12 bases left between them. This sample stems from a study of blood T cell repertoires in COVID-19. Authors' methods: Researchers report that nucleated cell counts were estimated from reference gene primer amplification. TCRdb's copy holds only in-frame clones and misses some; the assay was immunoSEQ multiplex PCR. V and J calls and clone size follow that table, whereas D and trimming were derived from the DNA. The sample records 70,000 to 90,000 clones, more than 75% being singletons.

This TCR came from a man in his fifties or sixties with active COVID-19. This chain uses TRBV18 with TRBJ2-5; weak D call: TRBD2 (6 bases). The sample taken for sequencing was peripheral blood. The CDR3 nucleotides read TGTGCCAGCTCTCGCGGGGAGTTAGAGACCCAGTACTTC. It encodes CASSRGELETQYF. Based on the CDR3 plus reference TRBV18 and TRBJ2-5, the full variable domain is NAGVMQNPRHLVRRRGQEARLRCSPMKGHSHVYWYRQLPEEGLKFMVYLQKENIIDESGMPKERFSAEFPKEGPSILRIQQVVRGDSAAYFCASSRGELETQYFGPGTRLLVL.